This T cell receptor (beta chain) was captured by sequencing in a study of neoadjuvant anti-PD-1 for oral cavity cancer. Looking at the study overall: Around day 43, patients without progression received a fourth nivolumab dose before surgery. Study results and caveats: Higher pretreatment Treg/Th17 ratios tracked higher pretreatment blood clonality.

Regarding this clone: What it binds is unknown.

There are 16 residues in the CDR3. Germline CDR1 is SEHNR and CDR2 is FQNEAQ (reference sequence). The V end lost 1 base, the J end lost 2 bases, and 13 bases lay between the germline ends. The time point denotes: after neoadjuvant nivolumab, at surgical resection. Cohort: HPV-negative, locally advanced oral cavity squamous cell carcinoma patients. No culture or expansion preceded analysis of these blood cells. TCRdb's copy holds only in-frame clones and misses some; the assay was immunoSEQ multiplex PCR. The sample includes thousands of clones, 60% to 80% of them seen just once. This sequence was found in a person aged 35-80 years with oral cavity squamous cell carcinoma. Here the sequenced sample was PBMCs, taken after nivolumab (anti-PD-1) treatment. This chain joins TRBV7-9 and TRBJ2-3; perhaps TRBD1 as D (5 bases). This CDR3 reads CASSLEGSDDTDTQYF. CDR3 nucleotide sequence: TGTGCCAGCAGCTTAGAGGGGTCAGATGACACAGATACGCAGTATTTT. Supplemented by reference TRBV7-9 and TRBJ2-3, the full variable domain reads DTGVSQNPRHKITKRGQNVTFRCDPISEHNRLYWYRQTLGQGPEFLTYFQNEAQLEKSRLLSDRFSAERPKGSFSTLEIQRTEQGDSAMYLCASSLEGSDDTDTQYFGPGTRLTVL.